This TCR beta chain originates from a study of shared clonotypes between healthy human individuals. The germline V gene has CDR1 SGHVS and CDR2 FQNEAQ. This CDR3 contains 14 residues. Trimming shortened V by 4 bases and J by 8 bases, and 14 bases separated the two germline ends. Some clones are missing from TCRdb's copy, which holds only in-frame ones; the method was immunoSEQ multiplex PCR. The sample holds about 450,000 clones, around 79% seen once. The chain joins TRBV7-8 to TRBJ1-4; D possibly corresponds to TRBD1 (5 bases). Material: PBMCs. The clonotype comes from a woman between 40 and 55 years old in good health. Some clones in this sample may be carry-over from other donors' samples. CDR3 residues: CASSYAGTGEKLFF. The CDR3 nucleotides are TGTGCCAGCAGCTACGCCGGGACGGGCGAAAAACTGTTTTTT.